A few counts support the clone carrying this TCR beta chain. A TCRbeta library incorporating unique molecular identifiers was prepared. TCRdb processed the PCR reads anew with MiXCR; each CDR3 protein has one entry. The sample lists 250,000 to 350,000 distinct CDR3 sequences; 9.5% to 10% were seen once. The data originate from a study of T-cell reconstitution after alpha-beta-depleted transplantation in children. The length of the CDR3 is 15 residues. Germline V gene sequence: CDR1 WSHSY, CDR2 SAAADI. Germline trimming cut 1 base from V and 4 bases from J; bases unmatched to any gene: 3. The J gene is TRBJ2-1, the V gene TRBV10-2; 8 nucleotides line up with TRBD2. This receptor was identified in a human donor who donated a stem cell graft to a child with SCID. The input for sequencing was PBMCs from the stem cell graft donor, taken from the stem cell graft. The CDR3 protein is CASSEFTGGYNEQFF. The CDR3 region has the DNA TGCGCCAGCAGTGAGTTCACGGGGGGGTACAATGAGCAGTTCTTC.